This T cell receptor (beta chain) came from a study of blood T cell repertoires in COVID-19. Across the study: T cells, B-cell-depleted T cells, or PBMCs supplied cDNA or gDNA.

Patients at the Seattle site were enrolled during active infection and followed longitudinally. How the authors handled the data: Reference gene primer amplification in the assay estimated nucleated cell counts. The repertoire was sequenced with immunoSEQ multiplex PCR; TCRdb's copy has only in-frame clones and lacks some. Clone size and V and J calls were adopted from that table, with D and trimming inferred from the DNA. The data show around 200,000 clones, roughly three quarters seen once. The germline V gene encodes CDR1 MNHEY and CDR2 SMNVEV (reference sequence). CDR3 length: 13 residues. The V end lost 1 base, the J end lost 2 bases, and 5 bases lay between the germline ends.

The sequencing sample was made of peripheral blood. This receptor was identified in a woman aged 40-49 years with COVID-19, enrolled during active disease. The genes are TRBV27 and TRBJ1-1; the D is unclear. The CDR3 protein is CASSLWANTEAFF. The CDR3 coding sequence is TGTGCCAGCAGTTTATGGGCCAACACTGAAGCTTTCTTT.